This T cell receptor (beta chain) was captured by sequencing in a study of blood T cell repertoires in COVID-19 (TCRdb year 2020). For the study in its entirety: The collaborator samples originated in the United States, Italy and Spain and spanned the acute and convalescent phases of COVID-19. The prospective study material was composed of cDNA or gDNA derived from T cells, B-cell-depleted T cells, or PBMCs. Subjects who had been exposed to COVID-19, were actively infected with it, or had recovered from it provided the deeply sampled blood TCRbeta repertoires that made up the dataset. The repertoires were released in a freely available public database meant as a resource for research on the immune response to SARS-CoV-2. The samples were drawn from two sources: the first 160 participants of the ongoing ImmuneRACE study, and fewer than 1,500 subjects contributed by 6 global collaborators. Nearly every sample came with metadata listing a de-identified subject ID, COVID-19 status, age in years and sex. Where available, HLA class I and class II types were obtained from metadata supplied by the sample provider rather than from assay-based typing. General study outcomes and caveats: How much clinical and demographic metadata was included differed by source and by participant, and the metadata was provided uncurated.

From its cysteine to its phenylalanine, the CDR3 spans 18 amino acids. CDR3 DNA only is kept here, 54 bases in frame from base 1. The germline V end is reduced by 3 bases and the J end by 0 bases; junction bases left unmatched: 13. CDR1 is given as SGHRS and CDR2 as YFSETQ, both from the germline V gene. TCRbeta CDR3 regions were amplified from genomic DNA using the immunoSEQ Assay, a bias-controlled multiplex PCR. The authors processed their data as follows. Within the assay, amplification of reference gene primers was used to estimate how many nucleated cells each sample contained. To quantify the absolute abundance of each unique TCRbeta CDR3 rearrangement, sequence reads were collapsed and filtered. For each sample, productive Simpson clonality was calculated by taking the square root of Simpson's diversity index across productive rearrangements. TCRdb took over this immuneACCESS table, retaining in-frame rearrangements with V and J assigned. Such tables are incomplete; in checked studies, under half of the missing clones stem from an unresolved V gene, and the remainder is unexplained. V and J calls plus clone size are reproduced from that table; the DNA served to infer D and trimming. The sample has over 70,000 clones on record, approximately 83% of them singletons. The ten largest clones take up approximately 7% of the sample.

This clone is a singleton in its sample. Its antigen is currently not known. Within one base of it there is no much larger clone, and no base qualities were kept. One collaborating source in Seattle enrolled patients while the patients were actively infected and followed the patients over time throughout the course of disease. Collaborating institutions collected whole blood in K2EDTA tubes following their own protocols. For TCRbeta analysis, collaborators shipped samples as frozen whole blood, isolated PBMCs, or DNA extracted from either of those sample types. The chain is assembled from TRBV5-1 and TRBJ1-2; TRBD1 lines up with 8 middle nucleotides. Sequenced: peripheral blood. The receptor comes from a man aged 25 to 40 with COVID-19, enrolled during active disease. The CDR3 protein sequence reads: CASSSFPGTGFTNYGYTF. In nucleotides, the sequence is TGCGCCAGCAGCTCTTTCCCCGGGACAGGCTTTACTAACTATGGCTACACCTTC. The full variable domain, completed from the reference TRBV5-1 and TRBJ1-2 proteins outside the CDR3, reads KAGVTQTPRYLIKTRGQQVTLSCSPISGHRSVSWYQQTPGQGLQFLFEYFSETQRNKGNFPGRFSGRQFSNSRSEMNVSTLELGDSALYLCASSSFPGTGFTNYGYTFGSGTRLTVV.